The 26 T cell receptor beta chains presented below share a single source sample, sequenced in a study of long-term antiretroviral therapy in people with HIV. Assay version v3.0 of immunoSEQ was used, and it was run at survey level. Assay used: immunoSEQ multiplex PCR; TCRdb lists only in-frame clones, some missing. The table shows around 34,000 clones, with over 75% occurring only once. This specimen was unsorted PBMCs, taken 1.5 years after starting antiretroviral therapy. Receptors originate from a man aged 18-30 years with HIV.

The CDR3 nucleotides read TGTGCCAGCAGCGCCGGGACAGGGGGCGGCTACACCTTC. Translation: CASSAGTGGGYTF. The chain joins TRBV9 to TRBJ1-2; 12 positions match TRBD1. Germline-derived CDR1 and CDR2 are SGDLS and YYNGEE. CDR3 length: 13 residues. Losses at the gene ends were 3 bases for V and 8 bases for J; bases not matched to a gene: 2.

This rearrangement joins TRBV5-1 to TRBJ2-3, with a tentative D call TRBD1 (5 bases). V lost 4 bases, J lost 2 bases, and 14 bases lay in between. Germline-derived CDR1 and CDR2 are SGHRS and YFSETQ. The CDR3 totals 15 residues. The CDR3 DNA is TGCGCCAGCAGCGAGGTTGACAGCTACACAGATACGCAGTATTTT. Translated: CASSEVDSYTDTQYF.

This clone was counted between two and nine times. This sequence joins TRBV5-4 and TRBJ2-7, with TRBD2 identical over 16 bases. V was pared by 4 bases and J by 1 base, with 5 bases of the junction left unmatched. The CDR3 is made up of 17 amino acids. Germline CDR1 and CDR2: SGHNT and YYREEE (reference sequence). The CDR3 region has the DNA TGTGCCAGCAGCCTGGGACTAGCGGGAGGGCGGTCCTACGAGCAGTACTTC. Its translation is CASSLGLAGGRSYEQYF.

The V call is TRBV19, the J call TRBJ2-1; TRBD2 matches 7 bases. The CDR3 has 15 amino acids. The ends lost 3 bases at V and 7 bases at J; junction bases unmatched: 9. Germline-derived CDR1 and CDR2 are LNHDA and SQIVND (reference sequence). As DNA, the CDR3 is TGTGCCAGTAGTATCCGCGGGAGAGGAATAAATGAGCAGTTCTTC. It translates to CASSIRGRGINEQFF.

The V gene is TRBV11-2, the J gene TRBJ2-5; the match to TRBD1 covers 11 bases. The V and J ends lost 3 bases and 5 bases, in that order; junction bases with no gene match: 5. This CDR3 contains 15 residues. In germline, CDR1 is SGHAT, CDR2 FQNNGV. CDR3 coding DNA: TGTGCCAGCAGCTTCGGGACAGGGGGACCGGAGACCCAGTACTTC. It specifies CASSFGTGGPETQYF.

This chain uses TRBV13 with TRBJ2-1, with TRBD2 matching 9 bases. The ends lost 5 bases at V and 4 bases at J; junction bases unmatched: 12. Germline V CDR1 and CDR2: PRHDT, FYEKMQ (reference sequence). There are 17 residues in the CDR3. The CDR3 loop reads CASSRGGAGGFYNEQFF. In nucleotides, the CDR3 is TGTGCCAGCAGCCGCGGGGGGGCGGGAGGTTTTTACAATGAGCAGTTCTTC.

The table lists this clone with a count of one. The chain links TRBV20-1 to TRBJ2-7; possible D gene TRBD2, 5 bases. CDR1 DFQATT and CDR2 SNEGSKA come from the germline V gene (reference sequence). There are 11 residues in the CDR3. The V gene lost 4 bases and the J gene lost 3 bases, with 7 bases spanning the gap. The CDR3 DNA reads TGCAGTGCTACCGGGATCTACGAGCAGTACTTC. Amino acids: CSATGIYEQYF.

The V gene is TRBV10-3, the J gene TRBJ2-3; 10 bases map to TRBD2. The V and J ends lost 3 bases and 4 bases, in that order; junction bases with no gene match: 10. CDR3 size: 17 residues. Germline assignment: CDR1 ENHRY and CDR2 SYGVKD. In DNA, the CDR3 is TGTGCCATCAGTGAAACTGTAGCGGGGGGACTGCCAGATACGCAGTATTTT. Translating gives CAISETVAGGLPDTQYF.

The genes are TRBV19 and TRBJ1-2; D may be TRBD1 (5 bases). The CDR3 has 12 amino acids. V lost 5 bases to trimming and J lost 6 bases, with 10 bases between them. CDR1 and CDR2 from the germline V gene are LNHDA and SQIVND (reference sequence). The CDR3 coding sequence is TGTGCCAGTAGTTCAGGGTACGATGGCTACACCTTC. Its protein is CASSSGYDGYTF.

This clone turned up a few times. The CDR3 here is CASSRGQINQPQHF. CDR3 coding DNA: TGTGCCAGTAGTCGGGGACAGATCAATCAGCCCCAGCATTTT. The chain combines TRBV19 with TRBJ1-5; 7 bases match TRBD1. The CDR3 has 14 amino acids. CDR1 and CDR2 (germline): LNHDA, SQIVND (reference sequence). Trimming took 5 bases from V and 3 from J; bases not matched to a gene: 4.

The chain uses TRBV7-2 and TRBJ1-2, with TRBD1 as a possible D gene (5 bases). The CDR3 consists of 16 residues. Germline V gene data show CDR1 as SGHTA and CDR2 as FQGNSA. The V end lost 2 bases, the J end lost 0 bases, and 13 bases lay between the germline ends. CDR3 bases: TGTGCCAGCAGCTTATATGACGGGGGGGCTAACTATGGCTACACCTTC. This encodes CASSLYDGGANYGYTF.

This clone was detected a few times. The J gene is TRBJ1-2, the V gene TRBV5-1; weak D call: TRBD1 (6 bases). The V gene's germline CDR1 is SGHRS and CDR2 YFSETQ. V was pared by 0 bases and J by 8 bases, with 14 bases between. The CDR3 consists of 14 residues. CDR3 coding DNA: TGCGCCAGCAGCTTGGATGGGCAGGGGAACGGCTACACCTTC. It specifies CASSLDGQGNGYTF.

This clone was recorded a few times. The chain uses TRBV6-5 and TRBJ2-4; the match to TRBD2 covers 10 bases. Germline CDR1 reads MNHEY; CDR2 reads SVGAGI. The CDR3 length is 16 residues. Trimming removed 4 bases from V and 7 bases from J; junction bases left unmatched: 10. CDR3 amino acids: CASSSATSGRANIQYF. DNA of the CDR3: TGTGCCAGCAGTTCCGCTACCAGCGGGAGGGCGAACATTCAGTACTTC.

The V and J genes are TRBV4-3 and TRBJ2-7, with D perhaps TRBD2 (5 bases). There are 14 residues in the CDR3. Germline CDR1 and CDR2: LGHNA and YSLEER. Trimming removed 0 bases from V and 6 bases from J, with 12 bases in between. CDR3 nucleotides: TGCGCCAGCAGCCAAGAAAGAGGGCCTCGCGAGCAGTACTTC. It codes for CASSQERGPREQYF.

The genes are TRBV7-8 and TRBJ2-3; no reliable D call. Trimming took 5 bases from V and 4 from J, leaving 7 bases between them. The CDR3 contains 12 residues. Germline V CDR1 and CDR2: SGHVS, FQNEAQ. CDR3 sequence reads: CASSPRSDTQYF. Here the CDR3 DNA reads TGTGCCAGCAGCCCTAGGTCAGATACGCAGTATTTT.

The rearrangement joins TRBV9 to TRBJ2-7; D perhaps matches TRBD1 (6 bases). This CDR3 region has 14 residues. Germline V gives CDR1 SGDLS, CDR2 YYNGEE. The V gene lost 1 base and the J gene lost 2 bases, with 10 bases spanning the gap. CDR3 amino acids: CASSVSGATYEQYF. DNA of the CDR3: TGTGCCAGCAGCGTATCAGGGGCGACCTACGAGCAGTACTTC. Full variable domain (missing parts from reference TRBV9 and TRBJ2-7): DSGVTQTPKHLITATGQRVTLRCSPRSGDLSVYWYQQSLDQGLQFLIQYYNGEERAKGNILERFSAQQFPDLHSELNLSSLELGDSALYFCASSVSGATYEQYFGPGTRLTVT.

J is TRBJ2-2 and V is TRBV5-4; D is possibly TRBD1 (7 bases). Germline V CDR1 and CDR2: SGHNT, YYREEE (reference sequence). The CDR3 length is 16 residues. Deletions cut 5 bases from V and 8 bases from J, with 22 bases between. The CDR3 sequence is CASRQDRQGGFGELFF. CDR3 bases: TGTGCCAGCAGACAGGACCGACAGGGAGGCTTTGGGGAGCTGTTTTTT.

This clone was seen a few times. The rearrangement joins TRBV4-3 to TRBJ2-3, with TRBD2 matching 10 bases. From germline, CDR1 is LGHNA and CDR2 YSLEER. Trimming at V came to 6 bases and at J to 2 bases, leaving 11 bases not matched to a gene. The CDR3 loop spans 17 amino acids. Here the CDR3 reads CASSQSSGRHITDTQYF. The CDR3 DNA reads TGCGCCAGCAGTCAGTCTAGCGGGAGACATATCACAGATACGCAGTATTTT.

This clone was seen a single time. The chain is built from TRBV28 and TRBJ2-7; D is undetermined. The CDR3 consists of 15 residues. Germline lookup yields CDR1 MDHEN and CDR2 SYDVKM. V was pared by 4 bases and J by 0 bases, with 13 bases between. Here the CDR3 reads CASSSVRRYSYEQYF. CDR3 bases: TGTGCCAGCAGTTCGGTCCGGCGTTACTCCTACGAGCAGTACTTC. The full variable domain, completed using reference TRBV28 and TRBJ2-7, is DVKVTQSSRYLVKRTGEKVFLECVQDMDHENMFWYRQDPGLGLRLIYFSYDVKMKEKGDIPEGYSVSREKKERFSLILESASTNQTSMYLCASSSVRRYSYEQYFGPGTRLTVT.

This chain uses TRBV4-3 with TRBJ1-5, with 8 nucleotides matching TRBD1. The germline V gene encodes CDR1 LGHNA and CDR2 YSLEER. The CDR3 is 15 residues long. The trim removed 1 base at V and 11 bases at J, leaving 10 bases unmatched. The CDR3 DNA reads as TGCGCCAGCAGCCAAGGGGACAGGCTTTTCGAAGCCCAGCATTTT. Protein product: CASSQGDRLFEAQHF.

This clone was seen once. The chain recombines TRBV6-5 with TRBJ1-3; possible D gene TRBD1, 5 bases. Germline V gene sequence: CDR1 MNHEY, CDR2 SVGAGI. The V end lost 0 bases, the J end lost 9 bases, and 9 bases lay between the germline ends. The CDR3 has 13 residues. CDR3 residues: CASSYSAGGTIYF. DNA for the CDR3: TGTGCCAGCAGTTACTCGGCCGGGGGCACCATATATTTT.

This clone was detected a few times. The V and J genes are TRBV29-1 and TRBJ2-2, with 10 bases identical to TRBD1. V lost 7 bases and J lost 5; bases outside the gene matches: 4. CDR1 is SQVTM, CDR2 ANQGSEA, per germline. This CDR3 comprises 13 residues. Here the CDR3 reads CSGTGGSTGELFF. DNA of the CDR3: TGCAGCGGGACAGGGGGTTCGACCGGGGAGCTGTTTTTT.

The chain has TRBV18 and TRBJ2-2; D may correspond to TRBD1 or TRBD2 (6 bases each). Germline CDR1 is KGHSH and CDR2 is LQKENI. The CDR3 has 17 amino acids. The V gene lost 2 bases and the J gene lost 0 bases, with 13 bases spanning the gap. CDR3 bases: TGTGCCAGCTCACCAAAGGGGGGCCGGGCGAACACCGGGGAGCTGTTTTTT. Amino acids: CASSPKGGRANTGELFF.

To note about this clone: Since no conserved phenylalanine or tryptophan closes the CDR3, a read error is the likely cause. This chain connects TRBV6-6 to TRBJ2-7; D possibly corresponds to TRBD1 (6 bases). V lost 7 bases to trimming and J lost 1 base, with 17 bases between them. CDR1 MNHNY and CDR2 SVGAGI come from the germline V gene (reference sequence). The CDR3 runs to 15 residues. The CDR3 nucleotides read TGTGCCAGCAAAGGCCGGGACACCTTATCCTACGAGCAGTACCTC. It is translated as CASKGRDTLSYEQYL.

The chain combines TRBV29-1 with TRBJ2-2, with a tentative D call TRBD2 (5 bases). Germline V lookup: CDR1 SQVTM, CDR2 ANQGSEA. V was trimmed by 4 bases and J by 4 bases, leaving 7 bases between them. The CDR3 loop spans 12 amino acids. CDR3 in amino acids: CSVGEPTGELFF. The CDR3 coding sequence is TGCAGCGTTGGGGAGCCCACCGGGGAGCTGTTTTTT.

The chain links TRBV28 to TRBJ2-5, with TRBD1 identical over 7 bases. Losses at the gene ends were 3 bases for V and 4 bases for J; bases not matched to a gene: 14. Per germline, CDR1 MDHEN and CDR2 SYDVKM. CDR3 length equals 17 residues. CDR3 DNA: TGTGCCAGCAGTTTCTGGAGCTTGAAGGGGGCACGAGAGACCCAGTACTTC. It specifies CASSFWSLKGARETQYF.